The TCR beta chain described here comes from a study of shared clonotypes between healthy human individuals. Study-level points and caveats: About 4.5% of naive CD4 clonotypes were common to a handful of donors. Generally, naive subsets came out with larger estimated richness than memory subsets. Sequencing depth was expected to influence donor clonotype sharing.

A note on this clone: Antigen specificity is unknown.

From germline, CDR1 is SNHLY and CDR2 FYNNEI. Trimming left V 5 bases short and J 5 bases short, with 12 bases between. This CDR3 is built from 13 residues. Assay used: immunoSEQ multiplex PCR; TCRdb lists only in-frame clones, some missing. This table has 150,000 to 200,000 clones, roughly 91% appearing once. Sequencing was done on a sample of naive CD4+ T cells sorted from blood. Subset indicated: CD45RA+ positively selected. The chain recombines TRBV2 with TRBJ2-5, with TRBD1 as a possible D gene (5 bases). The clonotype was recovered from a woman under 40 in good health. In DNA, the CDR3 is TGTGCCAGCAGTCCCAGGGTGGTGGAGACCCAGTACTTC. Protein sequence: CASSPRVVETQYF. Variable domain in full (rest from reference TRBV2 and TRBJ2-5): EPEVTQTPSHQVTQMGQEVILRCVPISNHLYFYWYRQILGQKVEFLVSFYNNEISEKSEIFDDQFSVERPDGSNFTLKIRSTKLEDSAMYFCASSPRVVETQYFGPGTRLLVL.